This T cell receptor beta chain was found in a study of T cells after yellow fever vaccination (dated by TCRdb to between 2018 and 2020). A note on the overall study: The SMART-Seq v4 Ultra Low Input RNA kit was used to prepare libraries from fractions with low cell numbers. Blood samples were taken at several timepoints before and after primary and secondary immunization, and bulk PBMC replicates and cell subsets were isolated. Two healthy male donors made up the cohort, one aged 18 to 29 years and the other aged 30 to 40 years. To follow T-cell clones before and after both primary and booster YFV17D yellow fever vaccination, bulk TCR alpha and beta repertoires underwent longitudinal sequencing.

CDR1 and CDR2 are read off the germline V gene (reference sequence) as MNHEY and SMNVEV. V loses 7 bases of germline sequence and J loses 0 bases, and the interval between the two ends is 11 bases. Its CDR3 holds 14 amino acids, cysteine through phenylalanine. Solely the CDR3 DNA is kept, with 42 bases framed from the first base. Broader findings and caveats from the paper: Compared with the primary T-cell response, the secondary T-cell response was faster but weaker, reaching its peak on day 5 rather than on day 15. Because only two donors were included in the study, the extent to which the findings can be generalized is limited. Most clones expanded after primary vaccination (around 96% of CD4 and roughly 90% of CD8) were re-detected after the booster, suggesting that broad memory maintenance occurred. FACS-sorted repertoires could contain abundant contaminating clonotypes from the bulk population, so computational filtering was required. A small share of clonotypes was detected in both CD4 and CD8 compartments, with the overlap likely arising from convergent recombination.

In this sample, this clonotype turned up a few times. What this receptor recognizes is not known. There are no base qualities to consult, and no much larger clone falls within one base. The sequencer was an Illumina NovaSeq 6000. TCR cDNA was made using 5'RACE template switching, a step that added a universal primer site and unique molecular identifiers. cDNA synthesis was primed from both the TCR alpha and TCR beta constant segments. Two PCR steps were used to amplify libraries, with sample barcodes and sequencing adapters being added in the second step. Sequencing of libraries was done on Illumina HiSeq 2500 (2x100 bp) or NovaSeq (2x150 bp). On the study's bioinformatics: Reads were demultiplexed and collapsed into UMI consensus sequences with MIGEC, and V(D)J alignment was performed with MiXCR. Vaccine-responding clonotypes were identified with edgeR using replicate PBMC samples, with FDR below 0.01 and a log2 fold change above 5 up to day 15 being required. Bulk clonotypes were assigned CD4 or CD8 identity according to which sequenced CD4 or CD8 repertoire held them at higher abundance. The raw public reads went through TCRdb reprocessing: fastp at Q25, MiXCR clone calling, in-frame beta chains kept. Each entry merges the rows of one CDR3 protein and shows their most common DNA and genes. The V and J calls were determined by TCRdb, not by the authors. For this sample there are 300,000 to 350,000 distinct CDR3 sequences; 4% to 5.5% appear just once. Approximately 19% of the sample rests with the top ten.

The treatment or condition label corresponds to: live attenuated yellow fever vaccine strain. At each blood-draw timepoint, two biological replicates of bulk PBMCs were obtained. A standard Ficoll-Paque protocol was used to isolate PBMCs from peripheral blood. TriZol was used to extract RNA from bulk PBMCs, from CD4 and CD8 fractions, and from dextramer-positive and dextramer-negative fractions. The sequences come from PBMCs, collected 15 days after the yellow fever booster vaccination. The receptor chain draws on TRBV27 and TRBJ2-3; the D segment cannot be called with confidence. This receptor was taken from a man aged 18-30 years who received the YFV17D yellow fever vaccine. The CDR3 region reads CASTHTTSTDTQYF. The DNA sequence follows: TGTGCCAGCACCCACACCACTAGCACAGATACGCAGTATTTT.